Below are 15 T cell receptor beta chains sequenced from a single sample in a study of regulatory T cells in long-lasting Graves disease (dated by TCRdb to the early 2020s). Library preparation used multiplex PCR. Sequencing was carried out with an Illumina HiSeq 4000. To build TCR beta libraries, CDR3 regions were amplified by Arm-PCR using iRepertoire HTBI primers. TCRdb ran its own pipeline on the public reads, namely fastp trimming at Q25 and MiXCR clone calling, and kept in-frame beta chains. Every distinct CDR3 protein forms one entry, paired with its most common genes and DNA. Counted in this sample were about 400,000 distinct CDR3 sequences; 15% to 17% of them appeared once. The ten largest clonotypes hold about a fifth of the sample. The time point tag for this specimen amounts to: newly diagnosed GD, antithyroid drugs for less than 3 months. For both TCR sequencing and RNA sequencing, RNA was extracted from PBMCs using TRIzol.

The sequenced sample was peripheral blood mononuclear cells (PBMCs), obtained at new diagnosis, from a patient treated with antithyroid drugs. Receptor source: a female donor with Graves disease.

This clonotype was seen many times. The CDR3 sequence is CAISDRVDTQYF. The CDR3 DNA reads as TGTGCCATCAGCGACAGGGTAGATACGCAGTATTTT. This chain links TRBV10-3 with TRBJ2-3, with 7 positions matching TRBD1. Germline V CDR1 and CDR2: ENHRY, SYGVKD. This CDR3 has 12 amino acids. Losses at the gene ends were 6 bases for V and 5 bases for J; bases not matched to a gene: 2.

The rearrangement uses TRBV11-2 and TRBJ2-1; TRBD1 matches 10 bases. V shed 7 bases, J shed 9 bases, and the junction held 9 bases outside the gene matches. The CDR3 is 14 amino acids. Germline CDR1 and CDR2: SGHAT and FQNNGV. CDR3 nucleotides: TGTGCCAGCATCCGGGACAGGGGATTCAGTGAGCAGTTCTTC. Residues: CASIRDRGFSEQFF.

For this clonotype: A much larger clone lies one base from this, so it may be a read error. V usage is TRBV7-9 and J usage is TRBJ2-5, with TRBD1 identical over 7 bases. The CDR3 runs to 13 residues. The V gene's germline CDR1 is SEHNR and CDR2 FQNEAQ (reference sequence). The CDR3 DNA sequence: TGTGCCGGCAGGAGGACAGGCCAAGAGACCCAGTACTTC. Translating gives CAGRRTGQETQYF.

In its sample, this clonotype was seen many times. For the CDR3, the DNA is TGTGCCAGCAGCGCCTTAGATGAGCAGTTCTTC. It yields the protein CASSALDEQFF. The V and J genes are TRBV6-2 or TRBV6-3 and TRBJ2-1; D unclear. Germline CDR1 reads MNHEY; CDR2 reads SVGEGT. The CDR3 sequence is 11 residues long. Trimming pared 6 bases from V and 8 bases from J, leaving 8 bases between.

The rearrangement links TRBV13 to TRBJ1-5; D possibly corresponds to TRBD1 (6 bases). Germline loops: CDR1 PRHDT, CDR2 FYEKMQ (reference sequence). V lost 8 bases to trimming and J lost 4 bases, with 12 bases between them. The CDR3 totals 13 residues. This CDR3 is CASRGGGNQPQHF. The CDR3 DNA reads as TGTGCCAGCCGGGGGGGCGGAAATCAGCCCCAGCATTTT.

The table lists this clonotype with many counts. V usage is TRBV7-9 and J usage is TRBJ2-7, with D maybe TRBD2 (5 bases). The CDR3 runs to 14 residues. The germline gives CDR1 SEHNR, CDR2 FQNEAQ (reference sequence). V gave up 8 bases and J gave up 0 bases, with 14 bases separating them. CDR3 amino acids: CASGKEASSYEQYF. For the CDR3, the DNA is TGTGCCAGCGGGAAGGAGGCGAGCTCCTACGAGCAGTACTTC.

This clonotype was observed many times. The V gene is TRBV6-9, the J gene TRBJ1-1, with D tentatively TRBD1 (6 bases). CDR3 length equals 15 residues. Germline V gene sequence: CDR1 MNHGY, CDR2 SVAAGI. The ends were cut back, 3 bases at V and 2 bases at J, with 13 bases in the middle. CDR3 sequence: CASSYLQGINTEAFF. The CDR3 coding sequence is TGTGCCAGCAGTTACCTACAGGGTATTAACACTGAAGCTTTCTTT.

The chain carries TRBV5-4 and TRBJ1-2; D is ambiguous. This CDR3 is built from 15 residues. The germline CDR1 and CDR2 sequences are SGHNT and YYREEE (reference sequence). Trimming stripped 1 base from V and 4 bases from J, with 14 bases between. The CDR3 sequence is CASSLNWGVGYGYTF. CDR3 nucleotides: TGTGCCAGCAGCTTGAATTGGGGAGTGGGCTATGGCTACACCTTC.

The CDR3 bases are TGCAGTGCTATACGACAGGGACAGAATGGCTACACCTTC. The encoded protein is CSAIRQGQNGYTF. The genes are TRBV20-1 and TRBJ1-2; 7 bases are shared with TRBD1. Per the germline V gene, CDR1 is DFQATT and CDR2 is SNEGSKA (reference sequence). The V segment lost 4 bases and the J segment 6 bases; nucleotides outside the gene matches: 8. This CDR3 contains 13 residues.

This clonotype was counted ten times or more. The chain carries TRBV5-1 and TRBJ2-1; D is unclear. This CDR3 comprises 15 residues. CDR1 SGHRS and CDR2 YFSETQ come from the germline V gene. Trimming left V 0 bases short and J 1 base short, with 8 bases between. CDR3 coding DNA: TGCGCCAGCAGCTTGGTCTACAGATCCTACAATGAGCAGTTCTTC. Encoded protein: CASSLVYRSYNEQFF.

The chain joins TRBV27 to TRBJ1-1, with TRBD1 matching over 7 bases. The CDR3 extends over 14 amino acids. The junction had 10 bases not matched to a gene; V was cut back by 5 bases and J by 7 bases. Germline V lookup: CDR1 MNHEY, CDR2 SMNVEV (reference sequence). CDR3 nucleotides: TGTGCCAGCAGTCCGAAGAAGGGACAGAATGAAGCTTTCTTT. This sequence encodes CASSPKKGQNEAFF.

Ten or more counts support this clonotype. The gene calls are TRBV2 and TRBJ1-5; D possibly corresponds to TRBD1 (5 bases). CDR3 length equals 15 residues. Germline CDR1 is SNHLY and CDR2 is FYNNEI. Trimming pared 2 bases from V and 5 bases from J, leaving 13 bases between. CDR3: CASSEYGREYQPQHF. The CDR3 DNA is TGTGCCAGCAGTGAATACGGCAGGGAATATCAGCCCCAGCATTTT.

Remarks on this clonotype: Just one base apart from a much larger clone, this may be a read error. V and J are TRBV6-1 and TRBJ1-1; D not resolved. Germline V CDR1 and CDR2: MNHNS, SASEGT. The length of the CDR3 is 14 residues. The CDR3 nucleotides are TGTGCCAGCAACCTCGCTCAATCGTTCACTGGAGCTTTCTTT. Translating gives CASNLAQSFTGAFF.

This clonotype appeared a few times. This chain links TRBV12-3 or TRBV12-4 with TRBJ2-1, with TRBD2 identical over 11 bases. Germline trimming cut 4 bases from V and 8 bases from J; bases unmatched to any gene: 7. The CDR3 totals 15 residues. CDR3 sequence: CASSSSGGSIDEQFF. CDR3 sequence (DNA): TGTGCCAGCAGTTCTAGCGGGGGGAGTATCGATGAGCAGTTCTTC.

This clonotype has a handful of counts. CDR3 residues: CASRASISYEQYF. The CDR3 DNA is TGTGCCAGCAGAGCATCTATTTCCTACGAGCAGTACTTC. The J gene is TRBJ2-7, the V gene TRBV6-1; D gene ambiguous. V lost 6 bases and J 1 base, leaving 10 bases between the germline ends. Germline V gene lookup returns CDR1 MNHNS and CDR2 SASEGT. CDR3 length: 13 residues.